A selection of T cell receptor beta chains follows, all from one sample in a study of blood T cells in healthy people across ages. In TCRdb, the 5' RACE reads were re-called with MiXCR into one record per CDR3 protein. In the table there are roughly 800,000 distinct CDR3 sequences, around 25% of which are singletons. These data were also reused for a study on T cells of mothers and their children.

Material for sequencing was blood. These receptors all stem from a boy under 18 in good health. Both conserved end residues are part of each CDR3. The D gene is left open where the match is weak. Size is omitted from some rows. Given values are once, few, many or a class for expanded clones.

D gene: -
J gene: TRBJ1-2
clone size: -
V gene: TRBV20-1
CDR3 DNA: TGCAGTGCTAGTAGAGCGATTGGCTATGGCTACACCTTC
CDR3 protein: CSASRAIGYGYTF

D gene: TRBD1
J gene: TRBJ2-7
clone size: few
V gene: TRBV5-1
CDR3 DNA: TGCGCCAGCAGCTCCCTAGATGACAGGGGGGACTACGAGCAGTACTTC
CDR3 protein: CASSSLDDRGDYEQYF

D gene: -
J gene: TRBJ2-3
clone size: many
V gene: TRBV5-6
CDR3 DNA: TGTGCCAGCAGCTCAAGGTATAGCGGCACAGATACGCAGTATTTT
CDR3 protein: CASSSRYSGTDTQYF

D gene: TRBD1
J gene: TRBJ2-4
clone size: -
V gene: TRBV20-1
CDR3 DNA: TGCAGTACAACCGGGACAGAAAACATTCAGTACTTC
CDR3 protein: CSTTGTENIQYF

D gene: TRBD1
J gene: TRBJ2-7
clone size: few
V gene: TRBV7-2
CDR3 DNA: TGTGCCAGCAGAATGAGACAGGGGGCAGTCTACGAGCAGTACTTC
CDR3 protein: CASRMRQGAVYEQYF

D gene: -
J gene: TRBJ2-3
clone size: -
V gene: TRBV20-1
CDR3 DNA: TGCAGTGCTAGGGAACAAGGGGTAACGCAGTATTTT
CDR3 protein: CSAREQGVTQYF

D gene: -
J gene: TRBJ1-1
clone size: few
V gene: TRBV7-2
CDR3 DNA: TGTGCCAGCAGCTTAGGTTCCTGGTACACTGAAGCTTTCTTT
CDR3 protein: CASSLGSWYTEAFF

D gene: TRBD2
J gene: TRBJ2-3
clone size: -
V gene: TRBV11-2
CDR3 DNA: TGTGCCAGCAGCTTAGTAGCGGGAGGTGCAGATACGCAGTATTTT
CDR3 protein: CASSLVAGGADTQYF

D gene: -
J gene: TRBJ2-7
clone size: many
V gene: TRBV28
CDR3 DNA: TGTGCCAGCAGCTTACTCTCCTACGAGCAGTACTTC
CDR3 protein: CASSLLSYEQYF

D gene: -
J gene: TRBJ1-5
clone size: many
V gene: TRBV6-6
CDR3 DNA: TGTGCCAGCAGTGGGGGGGGGCAGCCCCAGCATTTT
CDR3 protein: CASSGGGQPQHF

D gene: -
J gene: TRBJ2-5
clone size: few
V gene: TRBV20-1
CDR3 DNA: TGCAGTGCCCCACCCGGGGTTCAAGAGACCCAGTACTTC
CDR3 protein: CSAPPGVQETQYF

D gene: -
J gene: TRBJ1-5
clone size: few
V gene: TRBV29-1
CDR3 DNA: TGCAGCGTTGCAGTGGTGGCAGGGACTAAGAATCAGCCCCAGCATTTT
CDR3 protein: CSVAVVAGTKNQPQHF

D gene: -
J gene: TRBJ2-5
clone size: many
V gene: TRBV3-1
CDR3 DNA: TGTGCCAGCAGTCAAGACTCAGAGACCCAGTACTTC
CDR3 protein: CASSQDSETQYF

D gene: -
J gene: TRBJ2-3
clone size: few
V gene: TRBV2
CDR3 DNA: TGTGCCATTAGGCCTACAGCGACAGATACGCAGTATTTT
CDR3 protein: CAIRPTATDTQYF

D gene: TRBD2
J gene: TRBJ2-5
clone size: few
V gene: TRBV20-1
CDR3 DNA: TGCAGTGCTCTTCGGCCTAGCGGGGGGGTAGAGACCCAGTACTTC
CDR3 protein: CSALRPSGGVETQYF

D gene: -
J gene: TRBJ2-5
clone size: few
V gene: TRBV4-1
CDR3 DNA: TGCGCCAGCAGCCAAGCGGCCCGACTACCCCTTGAGACCCAGTACTTC
CDR3 protein: CASSQAARLPLETQYF

D gene: TRBD2
J gene: TRBJ2-1
clone size: few
V gene: TRBV29-1
CDR3 DNA: TGCAGCGTTGGTTCGCCTAGCGGTAATTACAATGAGCAGTTCTTC
CDR3 protein: CSVGSPSGNYNEQFF

D gene: TRBD1
J gene: TRBJ2-1
clone size: few
V gene: TRBV3-1
CDR3 DNA: TGTGCCAGCAGCCCTTTAGAACCGGGACAGGGAGACAATGAGCAGTTCTTC
CDR3 protein: CASSPLEPGQGDNEQFF

D gene: -
J gene: TRBJ2-5
clone size: -
V gene: TRBV20-1
CDR3 DNA: TGCAGTGCTAGGAAAGTCCAAGAGACCCAGTACTTC
CDR3 protein: CSARKVQETQYF

D gene: -
J gene: TRBJ2-5
clone size: -
V gene: TRBV7-2
CDR3 DNA: TGTGCCAGCAGCTTCCCGGAGGGCCGGGAGACCCAGTACTTC
CDR3 protein: CASSFPEGRETQYF

D gene: -
J gene: TRBJ2-2
clone size: few
V gene: TRBV6-2/TRBV6-3
CDR3 DNA: TGTGCCAGCAGCGACCTGAGCACCGGGGAGCTGTTTTTT
CDR3 protein: CASSDLSTGELFF

D gene: TRBD1
J gene: TRBJ2-7
clone size: -
V gene: TRBV3-1
CDR3 DNA: TGTGCCAGCAGCGATAAAGGGACAGGGACCCTCTACGAGCAGTACTTC
CDR3 protein: CASSDKGTGTLYEQYF